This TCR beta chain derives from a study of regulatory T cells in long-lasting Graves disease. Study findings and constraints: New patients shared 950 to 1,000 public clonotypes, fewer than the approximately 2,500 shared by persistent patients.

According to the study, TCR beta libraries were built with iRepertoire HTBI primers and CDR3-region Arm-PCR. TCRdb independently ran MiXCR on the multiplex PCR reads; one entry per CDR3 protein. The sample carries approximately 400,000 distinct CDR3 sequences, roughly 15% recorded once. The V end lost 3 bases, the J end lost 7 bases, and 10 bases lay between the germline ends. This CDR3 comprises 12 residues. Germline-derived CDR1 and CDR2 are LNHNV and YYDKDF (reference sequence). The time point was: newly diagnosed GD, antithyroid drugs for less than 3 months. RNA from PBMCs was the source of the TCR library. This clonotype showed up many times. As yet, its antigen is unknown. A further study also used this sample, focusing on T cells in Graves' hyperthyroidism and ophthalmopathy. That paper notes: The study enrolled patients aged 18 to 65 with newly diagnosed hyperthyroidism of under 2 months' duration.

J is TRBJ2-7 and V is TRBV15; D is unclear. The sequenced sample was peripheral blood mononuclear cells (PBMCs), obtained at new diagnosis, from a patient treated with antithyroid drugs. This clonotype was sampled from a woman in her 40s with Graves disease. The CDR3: CATSSSGREQYF. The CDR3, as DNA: TGTGCCACCAGCAGTTCCGGAAGGGAGCAGTACTTC.